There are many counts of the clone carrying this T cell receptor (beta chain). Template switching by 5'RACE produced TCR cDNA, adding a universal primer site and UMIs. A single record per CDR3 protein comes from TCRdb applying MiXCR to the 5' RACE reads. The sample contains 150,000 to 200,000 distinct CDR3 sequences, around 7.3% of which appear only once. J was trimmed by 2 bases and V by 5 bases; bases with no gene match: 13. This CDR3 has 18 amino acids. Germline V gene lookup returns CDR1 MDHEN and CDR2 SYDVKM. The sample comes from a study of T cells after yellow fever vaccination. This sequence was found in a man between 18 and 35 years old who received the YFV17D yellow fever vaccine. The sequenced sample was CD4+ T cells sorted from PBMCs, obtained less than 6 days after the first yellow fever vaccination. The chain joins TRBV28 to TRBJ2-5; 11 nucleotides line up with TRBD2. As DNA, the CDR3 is TGTGCCAGCAGTACGCCCTCGGGTCGACTAGCGGGGCAAGAGACCCAGTACTTC. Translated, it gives CASSTPSGRLAGQETQYF. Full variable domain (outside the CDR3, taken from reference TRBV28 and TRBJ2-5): DVKVTQSSRYLVKRTGEKVFLECVQDMDHENMFWYRQDPGLGLRLIYFSYDVKMKEKGDIPEGYSVSREKKERFSLILESASTNQTSMYLCASSTPSGRLAGQETQYFGPGTRLLVL.